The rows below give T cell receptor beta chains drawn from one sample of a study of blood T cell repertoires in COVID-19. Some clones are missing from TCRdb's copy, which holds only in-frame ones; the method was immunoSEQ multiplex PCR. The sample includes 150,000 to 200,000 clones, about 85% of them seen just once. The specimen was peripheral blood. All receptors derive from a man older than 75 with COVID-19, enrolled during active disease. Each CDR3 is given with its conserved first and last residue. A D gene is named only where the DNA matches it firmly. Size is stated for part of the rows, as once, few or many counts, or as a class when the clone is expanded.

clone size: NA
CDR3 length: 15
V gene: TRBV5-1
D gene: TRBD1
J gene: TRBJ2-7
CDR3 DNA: TGCGCCAGCAGCCCCCGGACAGGGGGATCCTACGAGCAGTACTTC
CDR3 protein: CASSPRTGGSYEQYF

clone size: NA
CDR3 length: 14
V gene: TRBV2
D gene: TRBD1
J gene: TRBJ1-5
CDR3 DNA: TGTGCCAGCAGGGGACAGGGTTTGGCTCAGCCCCAGCATTTT
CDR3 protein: CASRGQGLAQPQHF

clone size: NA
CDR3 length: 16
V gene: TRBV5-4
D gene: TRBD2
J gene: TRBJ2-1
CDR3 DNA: TGTGCCAGCAGCTTGGGTTGGACTAGGGCCTACAATGAGCAGTTCTTC
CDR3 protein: CASSLGWTRAYNEQFF

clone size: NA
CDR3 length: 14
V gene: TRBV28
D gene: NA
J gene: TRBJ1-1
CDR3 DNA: TGTGCCAGCAGTTTAGGAGGGGCGACCCCTGAAGCTTTCTTT
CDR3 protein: CASSLGGATPEAFF

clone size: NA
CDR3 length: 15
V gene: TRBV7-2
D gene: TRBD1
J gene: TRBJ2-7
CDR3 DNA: TGTGCCAGCAGCTTCGGAGGGACAGGCGGCGGAGAGCAGTACTTC
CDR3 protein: CASSFGGTGGGEQYF

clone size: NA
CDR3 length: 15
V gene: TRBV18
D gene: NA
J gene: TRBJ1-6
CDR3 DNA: TGTGCCAGCTCACCTATCGGAGACTTTAATTCACCCCTCCACTTT
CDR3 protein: CASSPIGDFNSPLHF

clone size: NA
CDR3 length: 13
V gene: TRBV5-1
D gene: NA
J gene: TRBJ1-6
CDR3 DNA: TGCGCCAGCAGCCCGAGCGGAAATTCACCCCTCCACTTT
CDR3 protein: CASSPSGNSPLHF

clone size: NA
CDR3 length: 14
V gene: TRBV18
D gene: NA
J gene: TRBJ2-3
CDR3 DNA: TGTGCCAGCTCACCACCATCTCCGGGGGATACGCAGTATTTT
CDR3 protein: CASSPPSPGDTQYF

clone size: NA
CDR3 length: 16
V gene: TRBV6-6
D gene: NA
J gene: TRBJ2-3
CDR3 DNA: TGTGCCAGCAGTTACCAACCGGGGTTTAACACAGATACGCAGTATTTT
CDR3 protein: CASSYQPGFNTDTQYF

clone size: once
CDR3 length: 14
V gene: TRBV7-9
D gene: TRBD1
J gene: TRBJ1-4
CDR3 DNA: TGTGCCAGCAGCTTGGACAGGGCAAGTGAAAAACTGTTTTTT
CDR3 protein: CASSLDRASEKLFF

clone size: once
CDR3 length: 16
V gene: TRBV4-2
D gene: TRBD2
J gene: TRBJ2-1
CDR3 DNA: TGTGCCAGCAGCCAAGGGGGACTAGCGGGGTACAATGAGCAGTTCTTC
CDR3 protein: CASSQGGLAGYNEQFF

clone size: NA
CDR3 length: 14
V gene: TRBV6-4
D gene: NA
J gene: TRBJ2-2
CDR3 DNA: TGTGCCAGCAGTGAGGAGGAGAGCACCGGGGAGCTGTTTTTT
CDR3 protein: CASSEEESTGELFF

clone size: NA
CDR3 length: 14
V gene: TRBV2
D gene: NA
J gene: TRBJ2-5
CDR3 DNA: TGTGCCAGCATCTTGGACAAGTACCAAGAGACCCAGTACTTC
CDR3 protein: CASILDKYQETQYF

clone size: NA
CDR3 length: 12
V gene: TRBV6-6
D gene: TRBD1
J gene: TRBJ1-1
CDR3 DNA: TGTGCCAGCATCTCTCAGGGGGCCGGGGCTTTCTTT
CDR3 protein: CASISQGAGAFF

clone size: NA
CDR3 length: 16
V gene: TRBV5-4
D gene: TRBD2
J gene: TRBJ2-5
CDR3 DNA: TGTGCCAGCAGCTTGGGACTAGCGGGGGCGGAAGAGACCCAGTACTTC
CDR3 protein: CASSLGLAGAEETQYF

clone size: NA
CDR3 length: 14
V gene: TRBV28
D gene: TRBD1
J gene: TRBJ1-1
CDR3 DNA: TGTGCCAGCAGTGCAGGGGGCTCGTACCCTGAAGCTTTCTTT
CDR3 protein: CASSAGGSYPEAFF

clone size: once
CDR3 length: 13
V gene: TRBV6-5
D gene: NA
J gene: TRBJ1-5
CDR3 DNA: TGTGCCAGCAGAGCACAGGGAAGTCAGCCCCAGCATTTT
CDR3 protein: CASRAQGSQPQHF

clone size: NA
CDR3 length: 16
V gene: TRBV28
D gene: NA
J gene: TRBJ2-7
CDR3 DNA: TGTGCCAGCAACCACCCGACCCCTGGACAGACCTACGAGCAGTACTTC
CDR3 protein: CASNHPTPGQTYEQYF

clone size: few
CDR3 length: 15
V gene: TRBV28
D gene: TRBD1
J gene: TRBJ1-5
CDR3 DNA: TGTGCCAGCAGCCCCGGGACAGTAAGTCGACAGCCCCAGCATTTT
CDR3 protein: CASSPGTVSRQPQHF

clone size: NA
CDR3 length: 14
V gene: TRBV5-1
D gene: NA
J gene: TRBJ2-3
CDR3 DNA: TGCGCCAGCAGCTTGGATCCTAGCACAGATACGCAGTATTTT
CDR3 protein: CASSLDPSTDTQYF

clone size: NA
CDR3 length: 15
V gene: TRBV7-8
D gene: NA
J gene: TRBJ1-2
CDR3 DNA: TGTGCCAGCAGCTTATTCTGGGGGCCGAACTATGGCTACACCTTC
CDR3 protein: CASSLFWGPNYGYTF

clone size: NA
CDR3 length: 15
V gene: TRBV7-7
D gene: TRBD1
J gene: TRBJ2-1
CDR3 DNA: TGTGCCAGCAGCTTTGGGACAGGGGGAGGGAATGAGCAGTTCTTC
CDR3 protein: CASSFGTGGGNEQFF

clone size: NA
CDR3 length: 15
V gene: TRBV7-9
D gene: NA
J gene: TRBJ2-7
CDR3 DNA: TGTGCCAGCAGCTTAGCCATCGGTCTCACCTACGAGCAGTACTTC
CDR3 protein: CASSLAIGLTYEQYF

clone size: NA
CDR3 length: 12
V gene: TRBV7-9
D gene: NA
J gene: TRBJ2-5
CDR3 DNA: TGTGCCAGCAGCTTAGGGGCGGCCTCCGGGAACTTC
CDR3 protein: CASSLGAASGNF

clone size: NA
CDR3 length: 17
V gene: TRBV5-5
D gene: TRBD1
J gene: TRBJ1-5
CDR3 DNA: TGTGCCAGCAGCGCGGGGACAGGGTTTTGGGGCAATCAGCCCCAGCATTTT
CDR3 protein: CASSAGTGFWGNQPQHF

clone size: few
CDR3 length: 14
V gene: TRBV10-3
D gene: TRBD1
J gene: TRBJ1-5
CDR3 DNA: TGTGCCATCAGTGGGACAGGGGTGAGTCAGCCCCAGCATTTT
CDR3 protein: CAISGTGVSQPQHF

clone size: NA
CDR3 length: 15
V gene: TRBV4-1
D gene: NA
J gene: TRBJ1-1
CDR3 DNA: TGCGCCAGCAGCCAAGAGGGACATACAGAACTTGAAGCTTTCTTT
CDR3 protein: CASSQEGHTELEAFF

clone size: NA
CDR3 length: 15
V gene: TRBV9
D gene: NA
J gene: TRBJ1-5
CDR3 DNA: TGTGCCAGCAGCGTATCTGGTGGCAGCAATCAGCCCCAGCATTTT
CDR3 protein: CASSVSGGSNQPQHF

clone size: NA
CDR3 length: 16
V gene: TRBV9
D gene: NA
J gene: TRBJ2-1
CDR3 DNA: TGTGCCAGCAGCGCAAGGTCACAGGGTTCCTACAATGAGCAGTTCTTC
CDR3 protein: CASSARSQGSYNEQFF

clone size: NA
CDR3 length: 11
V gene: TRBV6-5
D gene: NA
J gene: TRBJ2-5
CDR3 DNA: TGTGCCAGCAGCCTCCGAGGCACCCAGTACTTC
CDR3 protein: CASSLRGTQYF

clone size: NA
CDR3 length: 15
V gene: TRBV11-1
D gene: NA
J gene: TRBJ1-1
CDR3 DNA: TGTGCCAGCAGCCTCCGCCCCGGGGGGAACACTGAAGCTTTCTTT
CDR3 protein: CASSLRPGGNTEAFF

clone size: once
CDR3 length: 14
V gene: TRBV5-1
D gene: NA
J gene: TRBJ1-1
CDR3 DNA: TGCGCCAGCGGCCTAGGGGGACTGAACACTGAAGCTTTCTTT
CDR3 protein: CASGLGGLNTEAFF

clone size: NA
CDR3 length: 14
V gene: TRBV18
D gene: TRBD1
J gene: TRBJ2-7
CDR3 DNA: TGTGCCAGCTCACCTACAGGGGGCCCCTACGAGCAGTACTTC
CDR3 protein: CASSPTGGPYEQYF